This TCR beta chain is from a study of cytotoxic CD8 clonotypes in ibrutinib-treated CLL. Overall study results and limits: At baseline, clonality was higher than in age-matched healthy donors and correlated with CD8+ counts.

Remarks on this clone: Its antigen remains unidentified.

The source of roughly 2 micrograms of genomic DNA for TCR beta libraries was cryopreserved PBMCs. Sequencing was performed with immunoSEQ multiplex PCR; in TCRdb, only in-frame clones are kept and a portion is missing. The table shows more than 200,000 clones, with under 80% occurring only once. The germline V gene encodes CDR1 SQVTM and CDR2 ANQGSEA. V dropped 4 bases and J dropped 3; count of bases not matched to a gene: 2. The CDR3 extends over 13 amino acids. The V and J genes are TRBV29-1 and TRBJ2-1, with TRBD1 matching over 8 bases. This receptor was identified in a human donor with chronic lymphocytic leukemia. The sequences come from PBMCs, collected after 24 months of ibrutinib treatment. CDR3 nucleotides: TGCAGCGTTGCCGGACAGGGCTACAATGAGCAGTTCTTC. Translated, it gives CSVAGQGYNEQFF.